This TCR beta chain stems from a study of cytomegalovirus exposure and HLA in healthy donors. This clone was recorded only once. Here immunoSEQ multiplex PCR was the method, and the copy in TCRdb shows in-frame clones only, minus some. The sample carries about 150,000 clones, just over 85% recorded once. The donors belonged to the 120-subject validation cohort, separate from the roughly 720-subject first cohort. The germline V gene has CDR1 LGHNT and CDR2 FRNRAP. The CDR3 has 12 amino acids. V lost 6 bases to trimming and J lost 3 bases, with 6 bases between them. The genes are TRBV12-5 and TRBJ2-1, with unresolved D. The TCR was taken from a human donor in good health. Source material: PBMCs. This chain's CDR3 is CASGRGYNEQFF. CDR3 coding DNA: TGTGCTAGTGGGAGAGGCTACAATGAGCAGTTCTTC.